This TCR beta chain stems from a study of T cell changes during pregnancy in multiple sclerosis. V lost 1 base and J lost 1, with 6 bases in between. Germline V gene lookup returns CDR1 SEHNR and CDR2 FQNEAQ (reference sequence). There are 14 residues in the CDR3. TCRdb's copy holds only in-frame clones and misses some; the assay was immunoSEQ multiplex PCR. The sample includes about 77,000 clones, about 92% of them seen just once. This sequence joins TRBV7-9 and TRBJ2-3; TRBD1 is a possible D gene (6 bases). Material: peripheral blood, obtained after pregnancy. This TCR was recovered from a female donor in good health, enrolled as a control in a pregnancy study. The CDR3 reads CASSLDRGTDTQYF. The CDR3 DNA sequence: TGTGCCAGCAGCTTAGACAGGGGCACAGATACGCAGTATTTT.